This passage covers 32 T cell receptor beta chains from one sample sequenced in a study of Tregs in tolerant kidney transplant recipients. Measured with immunoSEQ multiplex PCR; TCRdb has only the in-frame clones, and not every one. Here the sample table reports roughly 50,000 clones. Here the sequenced sample was CD4+ T cells from blood, taken before the transplant. All receptors derive from a human donor who received a combined kidney and bone marrow transplant.

To note about this clone: The CDR3 end falls 3 residues outside the read, so it is completed with the germline J gene. The V gene is TRBV19, the J gene TRBJ1-1; D gene uncertain. Deletions cut 7 bases from V and 4 bases from J, with 7 bases between. This CDR3 contains 11 residues. In germline, CDR1 is LNHDA, CDR2 SQIVND (reference sequence). This chain's CDR3 is CASKVSTEAFF. CDR3 DNA, as far as it was read: TGTGCCAGTAAGGTCTCCACTGAA.

Remarks on this clone: The CDR3 end falls 3 residues outside the read, so it is completed with the germline J gene. The chain employs TRBV7-9 and TRBJ2-2; 10 nucleotides agree with TRBD2. V shed 2 bases, J shed 6 bases, and the junction held 3 bases outside the gene matches. This CDR3 spans 15 amino acids. Germline V gene data show CDR1 as SEHNR and CDR2 as FQNEAQ (reference sequence). The CDR3 DNA, read in part, is TGTGCCAGCAGCTTACGACTAGCGGGCGCCGGGGAG. Translated, it gives CASSLRLAGAGE. The complete CDR3 reads CASSLRLAGAGELFF.

With regard to this clone: The read falls 3 residues short of the CDR3 end, and the missing part is taken from the germline J gene. The V and J genes are TRBV2 and TRBJ2-3; 7 positions agree with TRBD2. CDR1 and CDR2 (germline): SNHLY, FYNNEI. V shed 10 bases and J 0 bases; nucleotides not matched to a gene: 7. This CDR3 spans 14 amino acids. CDR3 sequence: CATKAGTSTDTQYF. The CDR3 DNA, read in part, is TGTGCCACCAAAGCGGGGACGAGCACAGATACG.

Notes on this clone: The observed sequence ends 3 residues before the CDR3 terminus, with the missing tail filled in from the germline J gene. V is TRBV7-8 and J is TRBJ1-5, with D maybe TRBD1 (5 bases). The V end lost 1 base, the J end lost 5 bases, and 12 bases lay between the germline ends. Germline values: CDR1 SGHVS, CDR2 FQNEAQ. This CDR3 has 15 amino acids. The CDR3 here is CASSLGGGRDQPQHF. The DNA read from the CDR3 is TGTGCCAGCAGCTTAGGCGGGGGGAGAGATCAGCCC.

With regard to this clone: The CDR3 end falls 3 residues outside the read, so it is completed with the germline J gene. This rearrangement joins TRBV16 to TRBJ1-2; the D gene is possibly TRBD1 (6 bases). Trimming took 2 bases from V and 6 from J, leaving 16 bases between them. The V gene's germline CDR1 is KGHSY and CDR2 FQNENV. The CDR3 covers 15 residues. This CDR3 reads CASSQTGFALHGYTF. The sequenced part of the CDR3 DNA is TGTGCCAGCAGCCAAACAGGGTTCGCGCTTCATGGC.

A note on this clone: The DNA ends 3 residues before the CDR3 does, and the rest of the CDR3 is filled in from the germline J gene. The chain combines TRBV5-1 with TRBJ1-2; 9 nucleotides match TRBD1. From germline, CDR1 is SGHRS and CDR2 YFSETQ. CDR3 size: 15 residues. V shed 0 bases and J 2 bases; nucleotides not matched to a gene: 2. CDR3 DNA, as far as it was read: TGCGCCAGCAGCTTGGGGGACAGGGAGAACTATGGC. Translation: CASSLGDRENYG. The full CDR3 protein reads CASSLGDRENYGYTF.

On this clone: The sequenced fragment ends 3 residues before the CDR3 boundary, so the rest is inferred from the germline J gene. The chain links TRBV19 to TRBJ2-3, with 8 bases lining up with TRBD1. The ends lost 5 bases at V and 0 bases at J; junction bases unmatched: 4. Germline CDR1 reads LNHDA; CDR2 reads SQIVND (reference sequence). This CDR3 region has 15 residues. The part of the CDR3 DNA that was read is TGTGCCAGTAGTCCGCAGGGGGCTAGCACAGATACG. This sequence encodes CASSPQGASTDT. The entire CDR3 protein reads CASSPQGASTDTQYF.

Worth noting for this clone: The read stops 3 residues short of the end of the CDR3; the missing end is completed from the germline J gene. The J gene is TRBJ1-2, the V gene TRBV10-3; 9 nucleotides agree with TRBD1. V was clipped by 4 bases and J by 6 bases; unmatched bases: 6. CDR3 size: 14 residues. Germline assignment: CDR1 ENHRY and CDR2 SYGVKD. CDR3 DNA (partial): TGTGCCATCAGTGGGGGACAGGGACTTAATGGC. Translation: CAISGGQGLNG. The full CDR3 is CAISGGQGLNGYTF.

To note about this clone: The read falls 3 residues short of the CDR3 end, and the missing part is taken from the germline J gene. The J gene is TRBJ1-1, the V gene TRBV6-1; no reliable D call. Germline V gene sequence: CDR1 MNHNS, CDR2 SASEGT. The CDR3 runs 14 residues. V was clipped by 1 base and J by 0 bases, with 6 bases between them. CDR3 protein: CASSEGPLNTEAFF. The CDR3 DNA, read in part, is TGTGCCAGCAGTGAAGGTCCGTTGAACACTGAA.

With respect to this clone: The CDR3 end is not reached by the read, which stops 3 residues before it; the germline J gene fills it in. This chain joins TRBV20-1 and TRBJ2-3; TRBD2 matches 10 bases. V shed 5 bases and J 2 bases; nucleotides not matched to a gene: 10. Germline-derived CDR1 and CDR2 are DFQATT and SNEGSKA (reference sequence). The CDR3 consists of 16 residues. Partial CDR3 DNA: TGCAGTGCTCGACCTCTAGCGGGAGTTGTCACAGATACG. This translates into CSARPLAGVVTDT. The complete CDR3 reads CSARPLAGVVTDTQYF.

A word on this clone: Read data end 3 residues before the CDR3 end; the end is taken from the germline J gene. The rearrangement links TRBV7-9 to TRBJ1-1; D may be TRBD1 (5 bases). CDR1 and CDR2 from the germline V gene are SEHNR and FQNEAQ (reference sequence). The CDR3 spans 15 residues. The sequenced part of the CDR3 DNA is TGTGCCAGCAGCTCTTTTTCAGGGTCCCAAGCTAAA. Translating gives CASSSFSGSQAK. In full, the CDR3 reads CASSSFSGSQAKAFF.

As concerns this clone: The read is 3 residues too short to cover the CDR3 end, so that end is filled in from the germline J gene. The chain carries TRBV18 and TRBJ2-1; D may be TRBD2 (5 bases). This CDR3 contains 15 residues. V lost 3 bases and J 4 bases, leaving 13 bases between the germline ends. Per germline, CDR1 KGHSH and CDR2 LQKENI. The CDR3 DNA, read in part, is TGTGCCAGCTCACCCCCCAGTACGGGGTACAATGAG. Amino acid sequence: CASSPPSTGYNE. In full, the CDR3 is CASSPPSTGYNEQFF.

About this clone itself: The read comes to an end 3 residues before the CDR3 does, leaving the germline J gene to fill in the end. The rearrangement joins TRBV7-2 to TRBJ1-4; no definite D call. This CDR3 region has 14 residues. V was shortened by 1 base and J by 6 bases, with 9 bases between the two germline ends. CDR1 SGHTA and CDR2 FQGNSA come from the germline V gene. Incomplete CDR3 DNA: TGTGCCAGCAGCTTAGTAGCGGGCGATGAAAAA. This sequence encodes CASSLVAGDEK. The full CDR3 is CASSLVAGDEKLFF.

A note on this clone: The sequence runs out 3 residues before the end of the CDR3; the remainder is reconstructed from the germline J gene. V usage is TRBV19 and J usage is TRBJ1-1; perhaps TRBD1 as D (5 bases). CDR1 is LNHDA and CDR2 is SQIVND in the germline V gene (reference sequence). The ends were cut back, 7 bases at V and 3 bases at J, with 12 bases in the middle. This CDR3 comprises 13 residues. CDR3 DNA (partial): TGTGCCAGTATCAGGGAGGCTTACACTGAA. As protein: CASIREAYTE. The entire CDR3 sequence reads CASIREAYTEAFF.

On this clone itself: The CDR3 is cut off 3 residues early in the read; its end comes from the germline J gene. The V and J genes are TRBV18 and TRBJ2-3, with 10 nucleotides matching TRBD2. The CDR3 loop spans 16 amino acids. V was clipped by 6 bases and J by 1 base; unmatched bases: 7. Germline V gives CDR1 KGHSH, CDR2 LQKENI. This CDR3 reads CASSPRGLAGTDTQYF. The part of the CDR3 DNA that was read is TGTGCCAGCTCCCCTCGAGGACTAGCGGGCACAGATACG.

Concerning this clone itself: The CDR3 end lies 3 residues beyond the end of the read and is filled in from the germline J gene. This rearrangement joins TRBV30 to TRBJ2-2; 11 positions match TRBD2. J gave up 4 bases and V 2 bases, and 3 bases lay outside the gene matches. The CDR3 is made up of 15 amino acids. Germline CDR1 GTSNPN, CDR2 SVGIG (reference sequence). The part of the CDR3 DNA that was read is TGTGCCTGGAGTCCAGGACTAGCGGGCACCGGGGAG. This translates into CAWSPGLAGTGE. The CDR3, in full, reads CAWSPGLAGTGELFF.

Details on this clone: The CDR3 extends 3 residues past the end of the read, so its final part is completed from the germline J gene. J is TRBJ2-3 and V is TRBV29-1; D remains ambiguous. Trimming stripped 1 base from V and 8 bases from J, with 16 bases between. CDR3 length equals 14 residues. Germline loops: CDR1 SQVTM, CDR2 ANQGSEA. The CDR3 sequence is CSVEGPKTSGTQYF. The sequenced CDR3 bases are TGCAGCGTTGAAGGTCCGAAAACCTCGGGTACG.

Concerning this clone itself: The DNA ends 3 residues before the CDR3 does, and the rest of the CDR3 is filled in from the germline J gene. V usage is TRBV19 and J usage is TRBJ2-5; D gene uncertain. The germline V gene has CDR1 LNHDA and CDR2 SQIVND (reference sequence). The CDR3 is made up of 13 amino acids. Deletions cut 3 bases from V and 2 bases from J, with 7 bases between. The CDR3 here is CASSILGQETQYF. The sequenced CDR3 bases are TGTGCCAGTAGTATCCTCGGTCAAGAGACC.

Worth noting for this clone: From the germline J gene comes the end of the CDR3, since the read stops 3 residues before it. V and J are TRBV11-3 and TRBJ2-1, with TRBD2 as a possible D gene (7 bases). This CDR3 is 14 amino acids long. Trimming removed 5 bases from V and 6 bases from J, with 14 bases in between. Germline lookup yields CDR1 SGHNT and CDR2 YENEEA. CDR3 DNA (partial): TGTGCCAGCAGCCGGGGGGCGGCAAGCAATGAG. Translating it yields CASSRGAASNE. The full CDR3 protein is CASSRGAASNEQFF.

Note on this clone: Coverage ceases 3 residues before the CDR3 finishes, and the germline J gene fills in the end. The J gene is TRBJ2-2, the V gene TRBV5-6; tentatively, D is TRBD1 (6 bases). Germline CDR1 reads SGHDT; CDR2 reads YYEEEE. The length of the CDR3 is 15 residues. Trimming cost V 1 base and J 2 bases, with 9 bases left between them. Partial CDR3 DNA: TGTGCCAGCAGCTTGACAGGGACAAACACCGGGGAG. The encoded protein is CASSLTGTNTGE. The entire CDR3 protein reads CASSLTGTNTGELFF.

Concerning this clone: The CDR3 end lies 3 residues beyond the end of the read and is filled in from the germline J gene. V gene TRBV7-2 combines with J gene TRBJ2-7, with 7 bases that match TRBD1. This CDR3 comprises 14 residues. The germline V gene encodes CDR1 SGHTA and CDR2 FQGNSA. The ends lost 5 bases at V and 0 bases at J; junction bases unmatched: 4. The CDR3 bases that were read are TGTGCCAGCAGCCCCGGGACAGTCTCCTACGAG. Its translation: CASSPGTVSYE. The full CDR3 reads CASSPGTVSYEQYF. Variable domain in full (rest from reference TRBV7-2 and TRBJ2-7): GAGVSQSPSNKVTEKGKDVELRCDPISGHTALYWYRQSLGQGLEFLIYFQGNSAPDKSGLPSDRFSAERTGGSVSTLTIQRTQQEDSAVYLCASSPGTVSYEQYFGPGTRLTVT.

Turning to this clone: Coverage ceases 3 residues before the CDR3 finishes, and the germline J gene fills in the end. The chain links TRBV6-1 to TRBJ2-7; D perhaps matches TRBD1 (5 bases). This CDR3 has 14 residues. The germline CDR1 and CDR2 sequences are MNHNS and SASEGT. V lost 2 bases and J 3 bases, leaving 11 bases between the germline ends. The CDR3 region is CASSEWGSFYEQYF. The covered CDR3 bases are TGTGCCAGCAGTGAATGGGGCAGTTTCTACGAG.

Points on this clone: The CDR3 goes on 3 residues after the read ends, and that part is filled in from the germline J gene. V usage is TRBV7-9 and J usage is TRBJ1-1, with D unclear. This CDR3 comprises 12 residues. V was trimmed by 0 bases and J by 4 bases, leaving 3 bases between them. Germline CDR1 and CDR2: SEHNR and FQNEAQ (reference sequence). CDR3 DNA, as far as it was read: TGTGCCAGCAGCTTAGCCGGCACTGAA. Its protein product is CASSLAGTE. The entire CDR3 sequence reads CASSLAGTEAFF.

As concerns this clone: The read terminates 3 residues before the CDR3 end, so the remaining end is supplied by the germline J gene. This chain connects TRBV18 to TRBJ1-4; possible D gene TRBD1, 5 bases. V gave up 0 bases and J gave up 7 bases, with 12 bases separating them. CDR3 length equals 15 residues. The germline V gene has CDR1 KGHSH and CDR2 LQKENI. The CDR3 bases that were read are TGTGCCAGCTCACCACCGGGCAGGGTGGCTGAAAAA. This translates into CASSPPGRVAEK. Given in full, the CDR3 is CASSPPGRVAEKLFF.

As regards this clone: The read ends 3 residues early relative to the CDR3; the germline J gene fills the gap. This chain links TRBV20-1 with TRBJ2-3, with a possible D match to TRBD2 (6 bases). The CDR3 totals 14 residues. The germline gives CDR1 DFQATT, CDR2 SNEGSKA (reference sequence). The V end was cut by 5 bases, the J end by 1 base, with 13 bases between. CDR3 DNA, as far as it was read: TGCAGTGCTCTGGAGGGTCAGGGCACAGATACG. Encoded protein: CSALEGQGTDT. The complete CDR3 protein is CSALEGQGTDTQYF.

CDR3 amino acids: CASSPGTGRGTEAFF. CDR3 DNA (partial): TGTGCCAGCAGCCCCGGGACAGGAAGGGGGACTGAA. J is TRBJ1-1 and V is TRBV7-2, with TRBD1 matching over 8 bases. The sequenced fragment ends 3 residues before the CDR3 boundary, so the rest is inferred from the germline J gene. The CDR3 runs 15 residues. Losses at the gene ends were 5 bases for V and 5 bases for J; bases not matched to a gene: 10. Germline loops: CDR1 SGHTA, CDR2 FQGNSA.

Notes on this clone: The CDR3 extends 3 residues past the end of the read, so its final part is completed from the germline J gene. The V call is TRBV7-2, the J call TRBJ2-5; 8 nucleotides match TRBD1. Germline assignment: CDR1 SGHTA and CDR2 FQGNSA. The CDR3 has 15 amino acids. V shed 5 bases, J shed 3 bases, and the junction held 8 bases outside the gene matches. The CDR3 here is CASSKPTGVKETQYF. CDR3 DNA (partial): TGTGCCAGCAGCAAACCGACAGGGGTAAAAGAGACC.

To note about this clone: The observed sequence ends 3 residues before the CDR3 terminus, with the missing tail filled in from the germline J gene. This sequence joins TRBV18 and TRBJ2-3; D is perhaps TRBD2 (5 bases). The ends were cut back, 4 bases at V and 6 bases at J, with 17 bases in the middle. Germline V gene lookup returns CDR1 KGHSH and CDR2 LQKENI. The CDR3 is 15 amino acids. The CDR3 DNA, read in part, is TGTGCCAGCTCACAGGGAGCGGAGCCGCGTGATACG. Translation gives CASSQGAEPRDT. The whole CDR3 sequence is CASSQGAEPRDTQYF.

Comment on this clone: The read ends 3 residues shy of where the CDR3 ends; the end is completed using the germline J gene. The chain recombines TRBV30 with TRBJ1-3; D is undetermined. Germline CDR1 is GTSNPN and CDR2 is SVGIG (reference sequence). The CDR3 sequence is 13 residues long. V lost 4 bases, J lost 6 bases, and 13 bases lay in between. CDR3 region: CAWTGSAINTIYF. The sequenced part of the CDR3 DNA is TGTGCCTGGACAGGATCAGCAATAAACACC.

Note on this clone: The CDR3 goes on 3 residues after the read ends, and that part is filled in from the germline J gene. The chain recombines TRBV20-1 with TRBJ2-7, with a tentative D call TRBD1 (6 bases). Trimming shortened V by 6 bases and J by 2 bases, and 14 bases separated the two germline ends. The CDR3 length is 13 residues. CDR1 and CDR2 from the germline V gene are DFQATT and SNEGSKA (reference sequence). This CDR3 reads CSARGTIAYEQYF. Incomplete CDR3 DNA: TGCAGTGCGAGGGGGACAATAGCCTACGAG.

On this clone: The read terminates 3 residues before the CDR3 end, so the remaining end is supplied by the germline J gene. This rearrangement joins TRBV20-1 to TRBJ2-3; TRBD2 matches at 11 bases. J lost 2 bases, V lost 4 bases, and 5 bases had no gene match. The CDR3 runs 15 residues. Germline lookup yields CDR1 DFQATT and CDR2 SNEGSKA (reference sequence). CDR3 residues: CSAILAGGTTDTQYF. The DNA read from the CDR3 is TGCAGTGCTATTCTAGCGGGGGGTACCACAGATACG.

About this clone itself: The read stops 3 residues short of the end of the CDR3; the missing end is completed from the germline J gene. The chain uses TRBV10-2 and TRBJ1-2; no clear D gene. Trimming removed 0 bases at V and 5 bases at J, with 13 bases between. Germline V gene sequence: CDR1 WSHSY, CDR2 SAAADI. The CDR3 loop spans 15 amino acids. CDR3 loop: CASSESEREKYGYTF. The CDR3 DNA, read in part, is TGCGCCAGCAGTGAGTCGGAGCGTGAGAAGTATGGC.